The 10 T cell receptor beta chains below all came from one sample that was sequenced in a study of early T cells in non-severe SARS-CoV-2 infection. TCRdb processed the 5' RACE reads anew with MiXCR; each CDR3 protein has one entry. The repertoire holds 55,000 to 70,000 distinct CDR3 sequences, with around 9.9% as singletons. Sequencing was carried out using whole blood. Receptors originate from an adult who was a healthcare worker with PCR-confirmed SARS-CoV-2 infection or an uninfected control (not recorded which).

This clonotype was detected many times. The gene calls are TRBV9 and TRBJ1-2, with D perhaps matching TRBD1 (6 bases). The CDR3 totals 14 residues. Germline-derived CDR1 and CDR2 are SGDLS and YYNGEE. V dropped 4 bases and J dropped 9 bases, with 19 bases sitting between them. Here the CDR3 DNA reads TGTGCCAGCAGCTTTCAGGCTGGGGGCGGGAGCTACACCTTC. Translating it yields CASSFQAGGGSYTF.

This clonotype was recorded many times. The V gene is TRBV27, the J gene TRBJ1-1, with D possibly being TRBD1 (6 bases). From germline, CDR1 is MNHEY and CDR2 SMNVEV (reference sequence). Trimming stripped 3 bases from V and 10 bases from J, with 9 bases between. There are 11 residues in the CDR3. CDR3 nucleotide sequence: TGTGCCAGCAGTTTGGAGGGGGGAGCTTTCTTT. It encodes CASSLEGGAFF.

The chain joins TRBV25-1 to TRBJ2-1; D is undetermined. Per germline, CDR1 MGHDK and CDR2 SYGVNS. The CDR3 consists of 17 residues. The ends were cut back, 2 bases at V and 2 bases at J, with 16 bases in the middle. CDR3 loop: CASSENGPAGPYNEQFF. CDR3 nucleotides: TGTGCCAGCAGTGAAAACGGCCCGGCTGGTCCCTACAATGAGCAGTTCTTC.

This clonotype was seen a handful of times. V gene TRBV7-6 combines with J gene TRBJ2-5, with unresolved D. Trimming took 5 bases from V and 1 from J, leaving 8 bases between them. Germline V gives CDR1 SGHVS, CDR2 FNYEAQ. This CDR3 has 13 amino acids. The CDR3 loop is CASSSQVQETQYF. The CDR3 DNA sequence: TGTGCCAGCAGCAGCCAGGTCCAAGAGACCCAGTACTTC.

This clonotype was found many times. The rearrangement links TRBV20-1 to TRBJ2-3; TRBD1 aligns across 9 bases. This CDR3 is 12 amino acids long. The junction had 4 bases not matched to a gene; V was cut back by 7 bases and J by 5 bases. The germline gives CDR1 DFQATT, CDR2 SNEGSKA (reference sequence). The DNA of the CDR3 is TGCAGTGGGAGACAGGGGGAAGATACGCAGTATTTT. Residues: CSGRQGEDTQYF.

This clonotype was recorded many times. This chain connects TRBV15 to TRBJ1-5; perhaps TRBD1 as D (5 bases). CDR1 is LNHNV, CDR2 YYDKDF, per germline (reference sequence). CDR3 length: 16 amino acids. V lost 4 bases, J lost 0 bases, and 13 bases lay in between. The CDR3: CATSTYTGGSNQPQHF. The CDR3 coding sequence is TGTGCCACCAGCACCTATACCGGGGGTAGCAATCAGCCCCAGCATTTT.

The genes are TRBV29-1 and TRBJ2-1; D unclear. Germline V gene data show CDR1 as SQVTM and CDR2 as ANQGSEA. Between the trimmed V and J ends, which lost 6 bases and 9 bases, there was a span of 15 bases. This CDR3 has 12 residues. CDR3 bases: TGCAGCGTGGACGGATCAGGCCCTGAGCAGTTCTTC. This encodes CSVDGSGPEQFF.

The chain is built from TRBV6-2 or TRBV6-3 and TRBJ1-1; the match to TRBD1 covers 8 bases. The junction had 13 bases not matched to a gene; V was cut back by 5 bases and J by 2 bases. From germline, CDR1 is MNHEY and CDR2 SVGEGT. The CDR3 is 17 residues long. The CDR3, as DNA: TGTGCCAGCAGTCCTCACCCCGGGACAGGTGTTAACACTGAAGCTTTCTTT. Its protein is CASSPHPGTGVNTEAFF.

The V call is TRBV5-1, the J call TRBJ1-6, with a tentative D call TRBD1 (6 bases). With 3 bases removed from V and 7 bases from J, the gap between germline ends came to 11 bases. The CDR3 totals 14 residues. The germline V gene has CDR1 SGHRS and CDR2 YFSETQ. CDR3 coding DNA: TGCGCCAGCAGCTCGGACAGTTTGAATTCACCCCTCCACTTT. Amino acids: CASSSDSLNSPLHF.

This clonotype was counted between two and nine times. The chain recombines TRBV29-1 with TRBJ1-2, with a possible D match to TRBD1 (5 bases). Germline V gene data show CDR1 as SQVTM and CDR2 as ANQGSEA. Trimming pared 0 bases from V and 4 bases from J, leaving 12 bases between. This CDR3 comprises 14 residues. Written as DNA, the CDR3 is TGCAGCGTTGAAGATCGGGGACCGCTCTATGGCTACACCTTC. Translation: CSVEDRGPLYGYTF.